This T cell receptor beta chain was recovered during a study of blood T cell repertoires in COVID-19. As for the study in general: COVID-19 samples from acute and convalescent phases originated in the United States, Italy and Spain. PBMCs, B-cell-depleted T cells, or T cells were the source of the cDNA or gDNA that made up the material.

Germline V gene sequence: CDR1 MNHNY, CDR2 SVGAGI (reference sequence). Trimming took 6 bases from V and 5 from J; bases not matched to a gene: 8. This CDR3 contains 14 residues. In the study's own analysis: The authors estimated nucleated cell counts from reference gene primer amplification. The method was immunoSEQ multiplex PCR; TCRdb's version includes in-frame clones alone and lacks a portion of them. Clone size and the V and J calls come from that table; the DNA yielded D and trimming. This table holds roughly 88,000 clones, about 93% found once. The receptor was isolated from a woman between 45 and 65 years old in a cohort sampled during active COVID-19. This sequence joins TRBV6-6 and TRBJ1-1; 8 bases fit TRBD1. What was sequenced was peripheral blood. CDR3 DNA: TGTGCCAGCAGGGAAGTGACAGGGGTGACTGAAGCTTTCTTT. Protein product: CASREVTGVTEAFF.